This passage covers 18 T cell receptor beta chains from one sample sequenced in a study of cytomegalovirus exposure and HLA in healthy donors. The PCR made use of 60 Vbeta and 13 Jbeta primers. Some clones are missing from TCRdb's copy, which holds only in-frame ones; the method was immunoSEQ multiplex PCR. The table counts over 150,000 clones; less than 0.9% lies in the top ten. Sequences were obtained from PBMCs. All receptors derive from a boy aged 5-17 years in good health and CMV-seronegative.

The chain couples TRBV5-6 to TRBJ2-1; 9 bases are a match to TRBD2. V shed 2 bases, J shed 2 bases, and the junction held 2 bases outside the gene matches. The CDR3 is 15 amino acids. Germline CDR1 and CDR2: SGHDT and YYEEEE. CDR3 sequence reads: CASSFGGGAYNEQFF. The CDR3 DNA reads TGTGCCAGCAGCTTCGGCGGGGGGGCCTACAATGAGCAGTTCTTC.

V is TRBV14 and J is TRBJ2-2; possibly TRBD1 for D (5 bases). Trimming took off 1 base at V and 0 bases at J, with 9 bases between the two ends. From germline, CDR1 is SGHDN and CDR2 FVKESK. This CDR3 has 16 amino acids. The CDR3 loop is CASSQVGRANTGELFF. The CDR3 nucleotides are TGTGCCAGCAGCCAAGTGGGCAGGGCGAACACCGGGGAGCTGTTTTTT.

V gene TRBV7-2 combines with J gene TRBJ2-1; tentative D call: TRBD2 (5 bases). This CDR3 has 13 amino acids. CDR1 and CDR2 (germline): SGHTA, FQGNSA. V was trimmed by 5 bases and J by 6 bases, leaving 11 bases between them. CDR3 loop: CASSAVRGNEQFF. CDR3 nucleotide sequence: TGTGCCAGCAGCGCCGTACGGGGCAATGAGCAGTTCTTC.

This rearrangement joins TRBV19 to TRBJ2-7; 9 bases align to TRBD1. The CDR3 extends over 14 amino acids. V dropped 3 bases and J dropped 2; count of bases not matched to a gene: 2. Germline V gives CDR1 LNHDA, CDR2 SQIVND (reference sequence). In DNA, the CDR3 is TGTGCCAGTAGTATGGACAGGGGCACCTACGAGCAGTACTTC. Its protein is CASSMDRGTYEQYF.

The gene calls are TRBV29-1 and TRBJ1-1; D is ambiguous. The CDR3 contains 12 residues. Germline V gene lookup returns CDR1 SQVTM and CDR2 ANQGSEA. Trimming cost V 6 bases and J 5 bases, with 13 bases left between them. CDR3 nucleotides: TGCAGCGTACTTTATCCGGGGACTGAAGCTTTCTTT. Its translation: CSVLYPGTEAFF.

The chain carries TRBV18 and TRBJ1-5; 7 bases agree with TRBD1. Trimming cost V 4 bases and J 7 bases; bases outside gene matches: 7. The CDR3 sequence is 14 residues long. The germline CDR1 and CDR2 sequences are KGHSH and LQKENI. CDR3 nucleotide sequence: TGTGCCAGCTCACTGGCCAGGGGGGACCAGCCCCAGCATTTT. Translating gives CASSLARGDQPQHF.

The gene calls are TRBV18 and TRBJ1-3; a weak D match, TRBD1 (6 bases). Trimming took 7 bases from V and 0 from J, leaving 16 bases between them. In germline, CDR1 is KGHSH, CDR2 LQKENI. The CDR3 consists of 16 residues. CDR3 DNA sequence: TGTGCCAGCTTTTCCGGGACACCGAGCTCTGGAAACACCATATATTTT. Translating it yields CASFSGTPSSGNTIYF.

V usage is TRBV30 and J usage is TRBJ2-4; possibly TRBD1 for D (5 bases). The germline V and J ends were trimmed by 0 bases and 0 bases, with 6 bases remaining between them. CDR3 length: 14 residues. Per the germline V gene, CDR1 is GTSNPN and CDR2 is SVGIG (reference sequence). The CDR3 is CAWSVGVAKNIQYF. CDR3 nucleotides: TGTGCCTGGAGTGTAGGGGTAGCCAAAAACATTCAGTACTTC.

The CDR3: CASSLGSGGNEQFF. Written as DNA, the CDR3 is TGCGCCAGCAGCTTGGGGTCCGGGGGCAATGAGCAGTTCTTC. The chain recombines TRBV5-1 with TRBJ2-1; tentatively, D is TRBD2 (6 bases). CDR3 length: 14 amino acids. Deletions cut 0 bases from V and 6 bases from J, with 10 bases between. Germline V lookup: CDR1 SGHRS, CDR2 YFSETQ. Supplemented by reference TRBV5-1 and TRBJ2-1, the full variable domain reads KAGVTQTPRYLIKTRGQQVTLSCSPISGHRSVSWYQQTPGQGLQFLFEYFSETQRNKGNFPGRFSGRQFSNSRSEMNVSTLELGDSALYLCASSLGSGGNEQFFGPGTRLTVL.

The chain links TRBV6-5 to TRBJ2-7; 7 bases agree with TRBD1. This CDR3 is built from 14 residues. Germline trimming cut 5 bases from V and 1 base from J; bases unmatched to any gene: 5. Germline V gives CDR1 MNHEY, CDR2 SVGAGI. DNA for the CDR3: TGTGCCAGCAGTACCACAGGGGATTCCTACGAGCAGTACTTC. Amino acids: CASSTTGDSYEQYF.

The V and J genes are TRBV7-3 and TRBJ2-3; 8 bases are a match to TRBD2. CDR1 is SGHTA, CDR2 FQGTGA, per germline. This CDR3 has 19 amino acids. Trimming cost V 1 base and J 2 bases; bases outside gene matches: 14. The CDR3 region is CASSLRESGGGLSTDTQYF. As DNA, the CDR3 is TGTGCCAGCAGCTTAAGAGAGTCCGGGGGGGGACTATCCACAGATACGCAGTATTTT. Full variable domain (missing parts from reference TRBV7-3 and TRBJ2-3): GAGVSQTPSNKVTEKGKYVELRCDPISGHTALYWYRQSLGQGPEFLIYFQGTGAADDSGLPNDRFFAVRPEGSVSTLKIQRTERGDSAVYLCASSLRESGGGLSTDTQYFGPGTRLTVL.

The V and J genes are TRBV21-1 and TRBJ1-5. TRBV21-1 is deemed a pseudogene. This CDR3 spans 12 amino acids. As DNA, the CDR3 is TGTGCCAGCAGCTGCACCGGGCAGCCCCAGCATTTT. It specifies CASSCTGQPQHF.

The chain links TRBV4-2 to TRBJ2-6, with no clear D. Trimming left V 0 bases short and J 1 base short, with 7 bases between. This CDR3 is 16 amino acids long. Germline-derived CDR1 and CDR2 are LGHNA and YNFKEQ. The CDR3 nucleotides are TGTGCCAGCAGCCAAGACGGGTCTTCTGGGGCCAACGTCCTGACTTTC. Its translation: CASSQDGSSGANVLTF.

The V call is TRBV6-5, the J call TRBJ2-7; TRBD2 aligns across 11 bases. V gave up 10 bases and J gave up 5 bases; unmatched junction bases: 7. The CDR3 extends over 13 amino acids. Germline lookup yields CDR1 MNHEY and CDR2 SVGAGI. CDR3 protein: CATRLAGLNEQYF. CDR3 bases: TGTGCCACAAGACTAGCGGGGCTCAACGAGCAGTACTTC.

The gene calls are TRBV10-1 and TRBJ1-1; TRBD1 matches 8 bases. V trimming: 8 bases; J trimming: 5 bases; junction bases outside the gene matches: 7. The CDR3 runs 13 residues. Germline V lookup: CDR1 WNHNN, CDR2 SYGVQD (reference sequence). CDR3: CASGQGASTEAFF. The CDR3 coding sequence is TGCGCCAGCGGTCAGGGGGCTAGTACTGAAGCTTTCTTT.

The chain employs TRBV6-1 and TRBJ1-2; 10 bases match TRBD1. The V segment lost 6 bases and the J segment 4 bases; nucleotides outside the gene matches: 5. This CDR3 is built from 14 residues. CDR1 and CDR2 from the germline V gene are MNHNS and SASEGT. DNA for the CDR3: TGTGCCAGCAGGGGGACAGGGGCGGCCTATGGCTACACCTTC. This encodes CASRGTGAAYGYTF.

The chain combines TRBV5-1 with TRBJ1-5, with TRBD1 as a possible D gene (6 bases). Germline V gene lookup returns CDR1 SGHRS and CDR2 YFSETQ. V was clipped by 0 bases and J by 0 bases, with 7 bases between them. CDR3 size: 15 residues. The CDR3, as DNA: TGCGCCAGCAGCTTGGGGACAGTTAGCAATCAGCCCCAGCATTTT. Translated: CASSLGTVSNQPQHF.

The chain is built from TRBV4-1 and TRBJ1-5, with TRBD1 matching over 7 bases. V lost 0 bases to trimming and J lost 7 bases; unmatched junction nucleotides: 9. The CDR3 spans 16 residues. Germline V gene sequence: CDR1 MGHRA, CDR2 YSYEKL. As DNA, the CDR3 is TGCGCCAGCAGCCAAGAGGAGACAGGGTGGCGGCAGCCCCAGCATTTT. Translated: CASSQEETGWRQPQHF.